This TCR beta chain was found in a study of T cells in Graves' hyperthyroidism and ophthalmopathy (dated by TCRdb to the late 2010s). Background for the entire study: Peripheral blood was sampled at the time of initial diagnosis, prior to any treatment. A discovery cohort of approximately 100 patients, about 40 with Graves' ophthalmopathy and approximately 60 with stable Graves' hyperthyroidism, was used to find distinguishing TCR V-J signatures. Whether ophthalmopathy could be predicted prospectively was tested in an independent validation cohort made up of roughly 19 hyperthyroidism patients plus 17 patients who later progressed to ophthalmopathy. The 85 to 100 discovery patients were randomly split 7:3 into training and test sets. In more than 5 Graves' hyperthyroidism patients, the study also compared T-cell repertoires from thyroid tissue with T-cell repertoires from blood. After sampling, hyperthyroidism patients received methimazole starting at 30 mg daily, and ophthalmopathy patients received high-dose intravenous methylprednisolone. The paper describes TCR Vbeta CDR3 sequencing of fewer than 150 peripheral blood samples, made up of some 42 ophthalmopathy patients, 70 to 75 hyperthyroidism patients and about 17 progressor patients. Here is what the overall study found, with its caveats: No statistical method was used to set the sample size in advance, and investigators knew the group allocation. Most expanded thyroid clonotypes (frequency above 0.001) were also detected in blood, suggesting blood repertoires may reflect thyroid immune responses. In validation, progression to ophthalmopathy was predicted by the model with more than 65% sensitivity and approximately 78% specificity, a median of around 5.9 months before onset. A model built on a 13 V-J signature distinguished ophthalmopathy from stable hyperthyroidism, reaching roughly 88% sensitivity and under 84% specificity in cross-validation and 80%/75% in testing.

About this clonotype: Its antigen remains unidentified. No quality values exist for individual bases; no much larger clone is one base distant.

Graves' hyperthyroidism was defined as stable when no progression to ophthalmopathy occurred over 18 months of follow-up. Hyperthyroidism patients were newly diagnosed, with disease duration under 2 months, and aged 18 to 65 years. Any patient with an uncontrolled infection, another autoimmune disease, pregnancy or lactation was excluded. Diagnoses were based on clinical symptoms, serum thyroxine and TRAb, thyroid ultrasound and orbital computed tomography. Ficoll-Paque density gradient centrifugation was used to isolate PBMCs from about 10 ml of fresh peripheral blood. Total RNA was extracted using Trizol reagent, and RNA quality was assessed on an Agilent 2100 Bioanalyzer. Trimming accounts for 8 bases at V and 2 bases at J, while the number of junction bases matched to no gene is 8. From cysteine to phenylalanine, the CDR3 is 14 amino acids long. The only DNA kept is the CDR3, 42 bases in frame from the first base. The germline V gene provides CDR1 ENHRY and CDR2 SYGVKD.

TCR beta CDR3 regions were amplified from RNA transcripts. For the first round of RT-PCR on the TCR CDR3, the HTBI primer set was used together with the Qiagen OneStep RT-PCR kit. The libraries were constructed in a second round of multiplex PCR and then size-selected and purified. Sequencing of the libraries was done on an Illumina HiSeq2000 using paired-end 100 bp reads. As for the original processing: Raw data were processed with SOAPnuke, discarding reads with adapters, uncalled bases, mean Phred below 15, or no exact constant-primer or identifier match. COPE v1.2.5 was used to merge high-quality paired reads, and clonotypes were defined as unique nucleotide sequences. Clonotypes were aligned to IMGT TRBV, TRBD and TRBJ reference segments using MiTCR v1.1. Analysis was restricted to V-J combinations with a frequency above 0.0001, which covered about 99% of repertoires. The TCS score was defined as F50 (clonal expansion) divided by E x V (chaos), with BLOSUM62-based TCRdist calculated between CDR3 peptides within each V-J. Welch's t-statistics and random forest reduced roughly 540 V-J features to 13, which were used in a naive Bayes classifier (R e1071). TCRdb's own reprocessing of the public reads used fastp at Q25 and MiXCR and kept productive beta chains. Entries are consolidated by CDR3 protein sequence, retaining the most common genes and DNA. The V and J calls reflect TCRdb's pipeline rather than the authors' work. The sample includes 95,000 to 100,000 distinct CDR3 sequences, with around 52% observed a single time. Clones ranked in the top ten supply roughly 26% of the sample.

The rearrangement joined TRBV10-3 to TRBJ2-7; 8 junctional bases match TRBD2. This receptor was taken from a woman between 35 and 50 years old with Graves' hyperthyroidism. Sequenced sample: blood. The sequence in DNA is TGTGCCATCGGGCAAGCGGGAGCCACCTACGAGCAGTACTTC. It codes for CAIGQAGATYEQYF.